This TCR beta chain was captured in a study of human T cells and chemical hapten exposure. In TCRdb, the RACE reads were re-called with MiXCR into one record per CDR3 protein. The table includes around 120,000 distinct CDR3 sequences, around 13% detected once. The time point was: patch test 1, 2 weeks after DPC sensitization. The treatment here: therapeutic diphenylcyclopropenone sensitization with weekly scalp DPC. In germline, CDR1 is SGHVS, CDR2 FQNEAQ. This CDR3 has 18 residues. Trimming cost V 2 bases and J 4 bases, with 23 bases left between them. The TCR originated in a man aged 18 to 29 with alopecia areata. Some clones in this sample may be carry-over from other donors' samples. V usage is TRBV7-8 and J usage is TRBJ1-1; possible D gene TRBD1, 6 bases. Sequenced material: whole blood, taken in connection with sensitization to the hapten diphenylcyclopropenone (DPC). The CDR3 DNA reads as TGTGCCAGCAGCTTAAGGAGTTACTTGGGGGCCGGAGGCACTGAAGCTTTCTTT. Amino acid sequence: CASSLRSYLGAGGTEAFF.